The rows below give T cell receptor beta chains drawn from one sample of a study of CXCR3-negative and CXCR3-positive naive CD8 T cells. Following a re-call of the 5' RACE reads, TCRdb has one entry per CDR3 protein and lacks DNA. The listing contains about 48,000 distinct CDR3 sequences. Specimen: memory CD8+ T cells from blood. Receptors originate from a human donor in good health. Some clones in this sample may be carry-over from other donors' samples. Both conserved end residues are part of each CDR3. Only part of the rows carry a size: once, few, many, or a class if the clone is expanded.

j_call clone_size v_call cdr3_aa
TRBJ1-5 . TRBV4-1 CASSQDPPATAYNQPQHF
TRBJ2-3 . TRBV12-3/TRBV12-4 CASSLAITDTQYF
TRBJ2-1 . TRBV5-1 CASTAGGGLYNEQFF
TRBJ1-5 large TRBV18 CASSPRGPNQPQHF
TRBJ2-2 . TRBV7-9 CASMDSTNTVELFF
TRBJ1-2 . TRBV28 CASSLTNNYGYTF
TRBJ2-1 . TRBV27 CASSLSIRGNEQFF
TRBJ1-1 . TRBV11-2 CASSLRNTEAFF
TRBJ1-2 . TRBV20-1 CSARDKGDYGYTF
TRBJ2-2 . TRBV7-9 CASSLAFGNTGELFF
TRBJ2-5 . TRBV12-3/TRBV12-4 CASSFQSGLGAQYF
TRBJ2-1 . TRBV6-6 CASSPGTGWNEQFF
TRBJ2-7 . TRBV14 CASSERQVSYEQYF
TRBJ2-7 . TRBV20-1 CSARDLDRGTYEQYF
TRBJ2-1 . TRBV3-1 CASSPQGVYNEQFF
TRBJ2-5 . TRBV27 CASSLLRNQETQYF
TRBJ1-4 . TRBV21-1 CASSNQGREKLFF
TRBJ2-2 . TRBV29-1 CSVDGTGFDTGELFF
TRBJ2-7 . TRBV28 CASGYGGTGGYEQYF
TRBJ2-3 . TRBV6-2/TRBV6-3 CASSASLTDTQYF
TRBJ1-4 . TRBV28 CASSLVVRVEEKLFF
TRBJ2-2 . TRBV2 CASTPSGGGTGELFF
TRBJ2-1 . TRBV14 CASSQEGTAGVDEQFF
TRBJ1-1 . TRBV12-3/TRBV12-4 CASSFLTEAFF
TRBJ2-3 . TRBV28 CASSLLTDTQYF
TRBJ2-1 . TRBV3-1 CASRNGTSGRNEQFF
TRBJ1-1 . TRBV29-1 CSVVPPSGTDTEAFF
TRBJ2-1 . TRBV29-1 CSVEDWGTDSYNEQFF
TRBJ2-7 . TRBV20-1 CSAPAVDPPSYEQYF
TRBJ2-7 . TRBV29-1 CSVATLTYEQYF
TRBJ2-3 . TRBV5-1 CASSLPRADTQYF
TRBJ2-5 . TRBV7-8 CASSLVGGQVKTQYF
TRBJ1-1 . TRBV6-2/TRBV6-3 CASSYGPGEMNTEAFF
TRBJ2-1 . TRBV12-3/TRBV12-4 CASTEGKGEFF
TRBJ1-1 . TRBV6-6 CASRDLSVISAFF
TRBJ2-3 . TRBV20-1 CSARDLMAPPDTQYF
TRBJ1-2 . TRBV5-5 CASSLQHRGGYGYTF
TRBJ1-3 . TRBV5-1 CASSSDRLSSGNTIYF
TRBJ2-7 . TRBV20-1 CSARDPKSSYEQYF
TRBJ2-3 . TRBV7-2 CASSLLIRDTQYF
TRBJ2-7 . TRBV29-1 CSVVSESSYEQYF
TRBJ1-5 . TRBV28 CASSFPGQEGNQPQHF
TRBJ2-1 . TRBV2 CASNPAVYNEQFF
TRBJ1-1 . TRBV15 CATRDGQGNTEAFF
TRBJ1-4 . TRBV5-1 CASSFQGADEKLFF
TRBJ2-7 . TRBV5-5 CASSLMGYEQYF
TRBJ1-3 . TRBV15 CATSRDKTLGNTIYF
TRBJ1-5 . TRBV6-5 CASRPGNLEGAPLRHQPQHF
TRBJ2-2 . TRBV5-5 CASSVLQGYPNTGELFF
TRBJ2-1 . TRBV29-1 CSVVPSGRGDEQFF
TRBJ1-4 . TRBV6-6 CASSYSHSTNEKLFF
TRBJ2-3 . TRBV10-3 CAISSQGGVGDTQYF
TRBJ2-1 . TRBV28 CASRRRGHNEQFF
TRBJ2-3 . TRBV20-1 CSARKGRWTDTQYF
TRBJ2-5 . TRBV29-1 CSVDSYGLTGTSGVKETQYF
TRBJ1-1 . TRBV28 CASSRNGEAFF
TRBJ1-4 . TRBV28 CASSLTPSGNEKLFF
TRBJ2-7 . TRBV7-2 CASSSIIDYTYEQYF
TRBJ1-1 . TRBV20-1 CSAATGVTEAFF